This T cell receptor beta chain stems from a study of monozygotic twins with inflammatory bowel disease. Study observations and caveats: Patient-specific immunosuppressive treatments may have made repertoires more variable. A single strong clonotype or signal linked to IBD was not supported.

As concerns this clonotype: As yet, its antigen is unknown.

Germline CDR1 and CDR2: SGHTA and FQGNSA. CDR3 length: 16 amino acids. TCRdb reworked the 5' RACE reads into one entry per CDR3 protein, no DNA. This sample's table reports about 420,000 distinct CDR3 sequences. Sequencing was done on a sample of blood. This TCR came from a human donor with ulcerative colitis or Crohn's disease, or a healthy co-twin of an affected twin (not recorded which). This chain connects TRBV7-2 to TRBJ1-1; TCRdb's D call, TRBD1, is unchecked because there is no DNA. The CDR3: CASSALPGQANTEAFF.